This TCR beta chain originates from a study of cytotoxic CD8 clonotypes in ibrutinib-treated CLL. Clones were sequenced by immunoSEQ multiplex PCR, and TCRdb holds only the in-frame ones, with some missing. The top ten hold roughly an eighth of the sample, which has over 150,000 clones, about two thirds seen once. Broader study findings: Against age-matched healthy donors, baseline clonality ran higher and tracked circulating CD8+ T-cell counts.

Of note for this clone: Its antigen is not identified.

The CDR3 contains 16 residues. Germline CDR1 is SNHLY and CDR2 is FYNNEI. The trim removed 3 bases at V and 2 bases at J, leaving 7 bases unmatched. V usage is TRBV2 and J usage is TRBJ2-7, with 10 bases lining up with TRBD1. Source: PBMCs, taken after 24 months of ibrutinib treatment. This sequence was found in a human donor with chronic lymphocytic leukemia. The CDR3 sequence is CASSEGTGVLPYEQYF. CDR3 DNA sequence: TGTGCCAGCAGTGAGGGGACAGGGGTCCTTCCCTACGAGCAGTACTTC.